This TCR beta chain was recovered during a study of cytomegalovirus exposure and HLA in healthy donors. Findings of the study overall: In a later analysis, TCR beta V- and J-gene trimming was associated with a missense DCLRE1C variant.

PCR used 60 Vbeta primers and 13 Jbeta primers. Here immunoSEQ multiplex PCR was the method, and the copy in TCRdb shows in-frame clones only, minus some. The data hold around 100,000 clones, with roughly four fifths observed a single time. V trimming: 4 bases; J trimming: 4 bases; junction bases outside the gene matches: 3. Looked up from germline, CDR1 is SGHNT and CDR2 is YYREEE (reference sequence). There are 13 residues in the CDR3. As concerns this clone: The antigen remains unidentified.

Regarding donors, all were healthy bone marrow donors. The receptor was derived from a male donor in good health and CMV-seropositive. V usage is TRBV5-4 and J usage is TRBJ2-7; the match to TRBD2 covers 9 bases. Sample: PBMCs. The CDR3 bases are TGTGCCAGCAGCCCCGGACTAGCGTACGAGCAGTACTTC. Its protein product is CASSPGLAYEQYF.